The clone carrying this T cell receptor (beta chain) was counted once. No antigen is known for it. The record originates from a study of long-term antiretroviral therapy in people with HIV. Study-wide results and caveats: Missing from the dataset were any data on ART adherence, viral resistance or therapy changes.

The length of the CDR3 is 14 residues. J lost 3 bases, V lost 3 bases, and 5 bases had no gene match. Germline-derived CDR1 and CDR2 are SEHNR and FQNEAQ (reference sequence). immunoSEQ v3.0 was run at survey level. Using immunoSEQ multiplex PCR, the repertoire was profiled, and TCRdb retains in-frame clones only, with some absent. Here the sample spans tens of thousands of clones, around nine tenths being singletons. Every one of the donors gave at least one pre-ART PBMC sample and at least two post-ART PBMC samples. Cryopreserved PBMC samples of about 0.9-10 million cells were used for DNA extraction.

The TCR sequence derives from a woman under 30 with HIV. The chain employs TRBV7-9 and TRBJ2-7, with 7 bases matching TRBD1. Here the sequenced sample was unsorted PBMCs, taken 1.8 years after starting antiretroviral therapy. The CDR3 loop is CASSLDRSLYEQYF. The CDR3 coding sequence is TGTGCCAGCAGCTTGGACAGGAGCCTCTACGAGCAGTACTTC.